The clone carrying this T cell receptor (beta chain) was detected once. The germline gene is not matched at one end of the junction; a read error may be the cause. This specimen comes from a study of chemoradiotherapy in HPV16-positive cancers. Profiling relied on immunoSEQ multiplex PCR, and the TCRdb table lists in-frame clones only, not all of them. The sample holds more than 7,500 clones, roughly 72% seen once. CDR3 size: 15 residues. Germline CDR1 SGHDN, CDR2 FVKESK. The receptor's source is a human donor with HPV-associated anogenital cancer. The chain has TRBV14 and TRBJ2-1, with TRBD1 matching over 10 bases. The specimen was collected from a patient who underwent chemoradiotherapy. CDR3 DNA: TGTGCCAGCAGCCAAGCCCCTCTTCCGGGACAGGGGATGATCTTC. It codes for CASSQAPLPGQGMIF.